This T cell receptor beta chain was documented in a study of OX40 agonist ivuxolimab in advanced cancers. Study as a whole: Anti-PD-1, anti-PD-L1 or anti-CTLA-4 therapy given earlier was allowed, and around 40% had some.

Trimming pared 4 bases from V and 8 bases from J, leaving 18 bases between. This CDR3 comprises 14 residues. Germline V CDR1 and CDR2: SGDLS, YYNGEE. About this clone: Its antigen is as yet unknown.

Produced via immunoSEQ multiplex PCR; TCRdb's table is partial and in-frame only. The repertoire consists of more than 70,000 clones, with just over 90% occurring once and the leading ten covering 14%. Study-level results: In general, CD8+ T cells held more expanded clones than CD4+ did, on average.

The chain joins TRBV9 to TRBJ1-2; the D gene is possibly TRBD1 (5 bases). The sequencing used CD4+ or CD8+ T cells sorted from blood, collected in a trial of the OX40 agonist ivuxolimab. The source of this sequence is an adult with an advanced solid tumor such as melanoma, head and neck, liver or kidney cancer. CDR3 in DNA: TGTGCCAGCAGCCCAAGGGGTGTGCAGGAGGGCTACACCTTC. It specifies CASSPRGVQEGYTF. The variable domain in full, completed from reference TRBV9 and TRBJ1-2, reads DSGVTQTPKHLITATGQRVTLRCSPRSGDLSVYWYQQSLDQGLQFLIQYYNGEERAKGNILERFSAQQFPDLHSELNLSSLELGDSALYFCASSPRGVQEGYTFGSGTRLTVV.